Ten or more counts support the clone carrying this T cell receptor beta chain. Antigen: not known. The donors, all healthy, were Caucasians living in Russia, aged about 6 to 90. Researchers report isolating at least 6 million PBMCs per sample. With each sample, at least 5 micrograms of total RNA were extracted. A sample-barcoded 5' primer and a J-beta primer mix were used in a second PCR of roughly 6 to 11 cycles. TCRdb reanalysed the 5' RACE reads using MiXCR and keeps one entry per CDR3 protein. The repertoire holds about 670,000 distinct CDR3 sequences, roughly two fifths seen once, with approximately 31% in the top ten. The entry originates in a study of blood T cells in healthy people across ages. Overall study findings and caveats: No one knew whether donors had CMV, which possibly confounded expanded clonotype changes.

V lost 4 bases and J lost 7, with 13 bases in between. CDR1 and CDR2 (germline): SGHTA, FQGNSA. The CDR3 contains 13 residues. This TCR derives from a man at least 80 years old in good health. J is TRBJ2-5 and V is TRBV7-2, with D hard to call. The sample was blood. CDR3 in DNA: TGTGCCAGCAGCTCCGCCCCTGTTCCGACCCAGTACTTC. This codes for CASSSAPVPTQYF.